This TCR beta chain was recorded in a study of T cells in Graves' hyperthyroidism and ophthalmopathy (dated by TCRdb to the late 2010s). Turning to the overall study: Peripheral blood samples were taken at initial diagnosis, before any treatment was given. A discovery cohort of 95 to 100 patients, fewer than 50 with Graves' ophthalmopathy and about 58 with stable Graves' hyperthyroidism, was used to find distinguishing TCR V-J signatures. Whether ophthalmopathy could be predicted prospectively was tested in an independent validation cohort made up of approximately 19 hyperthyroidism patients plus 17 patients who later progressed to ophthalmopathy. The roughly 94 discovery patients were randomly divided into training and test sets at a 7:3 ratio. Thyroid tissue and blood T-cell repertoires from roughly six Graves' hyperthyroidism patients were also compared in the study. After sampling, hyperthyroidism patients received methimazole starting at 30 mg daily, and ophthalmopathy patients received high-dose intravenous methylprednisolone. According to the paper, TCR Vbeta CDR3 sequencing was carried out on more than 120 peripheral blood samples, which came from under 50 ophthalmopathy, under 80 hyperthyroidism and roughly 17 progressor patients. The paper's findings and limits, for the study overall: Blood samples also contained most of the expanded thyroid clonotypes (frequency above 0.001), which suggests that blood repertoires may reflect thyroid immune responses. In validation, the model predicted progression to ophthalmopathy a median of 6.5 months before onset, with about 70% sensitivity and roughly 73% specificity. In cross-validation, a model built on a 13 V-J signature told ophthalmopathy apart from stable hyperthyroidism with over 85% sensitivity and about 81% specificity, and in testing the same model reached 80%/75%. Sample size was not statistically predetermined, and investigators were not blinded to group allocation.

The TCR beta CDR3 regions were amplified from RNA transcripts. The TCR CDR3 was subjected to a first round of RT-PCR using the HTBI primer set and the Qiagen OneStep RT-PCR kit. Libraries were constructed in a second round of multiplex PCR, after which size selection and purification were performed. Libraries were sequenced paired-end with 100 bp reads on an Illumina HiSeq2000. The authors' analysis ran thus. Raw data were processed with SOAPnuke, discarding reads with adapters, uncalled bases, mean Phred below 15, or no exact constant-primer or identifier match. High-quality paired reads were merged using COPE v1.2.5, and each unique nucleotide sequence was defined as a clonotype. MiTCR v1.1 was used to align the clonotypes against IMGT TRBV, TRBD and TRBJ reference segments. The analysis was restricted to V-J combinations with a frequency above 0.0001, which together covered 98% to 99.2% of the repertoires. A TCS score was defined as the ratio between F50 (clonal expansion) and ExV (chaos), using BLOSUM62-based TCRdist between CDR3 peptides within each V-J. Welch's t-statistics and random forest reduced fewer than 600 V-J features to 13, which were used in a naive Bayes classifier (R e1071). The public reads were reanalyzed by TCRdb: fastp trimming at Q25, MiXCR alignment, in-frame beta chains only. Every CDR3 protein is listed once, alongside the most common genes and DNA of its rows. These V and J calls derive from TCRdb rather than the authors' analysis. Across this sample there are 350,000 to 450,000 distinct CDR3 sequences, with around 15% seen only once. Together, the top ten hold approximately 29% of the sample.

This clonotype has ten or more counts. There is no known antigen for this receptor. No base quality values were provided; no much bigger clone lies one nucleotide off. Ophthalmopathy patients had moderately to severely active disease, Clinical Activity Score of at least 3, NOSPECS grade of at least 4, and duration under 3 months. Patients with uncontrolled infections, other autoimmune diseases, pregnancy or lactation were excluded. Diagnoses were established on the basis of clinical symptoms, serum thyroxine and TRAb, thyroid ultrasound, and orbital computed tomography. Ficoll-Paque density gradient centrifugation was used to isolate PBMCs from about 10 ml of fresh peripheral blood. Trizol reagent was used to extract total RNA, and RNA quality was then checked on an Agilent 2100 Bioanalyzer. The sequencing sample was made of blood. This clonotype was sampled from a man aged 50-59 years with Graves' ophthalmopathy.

The CDR3 in this case is CASSPQTSGRPHYEQYF. The nucleotides read TGTGCCAGCAGCCCACAGACTAGCGGGAGGCCACACTACGAGCAGTACTTC. The V gene is TRBV7-2 and the J gene is TRBJ2-7, and 13 junctional nucleotides match TRBD2. V and J are trimmed by 5 bases and 3 bases, and the gene matches miss 10 bases of the junction. In the germline V gene, CDR1 corresponds to SGHTA and CDR2 to FQGNSA. Taken from cysteine to phenylalanine, the CDR3 has 17 residues. Only the CDR3 portion is preserved as DNA: 51 bases, with reading frame beginning at the first base.